One and the same sample provided the 28 T cell receptor beta chains below, sequenced in a study of control samples from healthy donors and cancer patients. Produced via immunoSEQ multiplex PCR; TCRdb's table is partial and in-frame only. The sample lists fewer than 200,000 clones, about 93% occurring once. Sequenced: blood. These receptors were obtained from a man aged 18 to 29 in good health.

The CDR3 sequence is CASSPPDRAKNIQYF. In nucleotides, the CDR3 is TGTGCCAGCTCACCCCCGGACCGGGCCAAAAACATTCAGTACTTC. This chain connects TRBV18 to TRBJ2-4, with unresolved D. The CDR3 consists of 15 residues. Trimming shortened V by 3 bases and J by 1 base, and 10 bases separated the two germline ends. The germline V gene has CDR1 KGHSH and CDR2 LQKENI.

The rearrangement links TRBV18 to TRBJ1-2; TRBD1 matches 7 bases. The CDR3 runs to 13 residues. Per germline, CDR1 KGHSH and CDR2 LQKENI. V trimming: 3 bases; J trimming: 8 bases; junction bases outside the gene matches: 6. This chain's CDR3 is CASSPRTGAGYTF. In DNA, the CDR3 is TGTGCCAGCTCACCGCGAACAGGGGCCGGCTACACCTTC.

The rearrangement links TRBV6-5 to TRBJ1-2; D is perhaps TRBD1 (6 bases). The CDR3 is 13 residues long. CDR1 is MNHEY, CDR2 SVGAGI, per germline. V shed 6 bases and J shed 4 bases, with 12 bases lying between them. CDR3 loop: CASSYRDGYGYTF. The CDR3 DNA follows: TGTGCCAGCAGCTACAGGGACGGCTATGGCTACACCTTC.

The chain links TRBV6-5 to TRBJ2-2; D gene unclear. From germline, CDR1 is MNHEY and CDR2 SVGAGI. The CDR3 totals 13 residues. Between the trimmed V and J ends, which lost 6 bases and 8 bases, there was a span of 13 bases. The CDR3 DNA reads TGTGCCAGCAGCACTTCCTTAGAGGGGGAGCTGTTTTTT. This codes for CASSTSLEGELFF.

V gene TRBV9 combines with J gene TRBJ1-1, with D unclear. CDR3 length equals 15 residues. V lost 4 bases, J lost 1 base, and 14 bases lay in between. Germline lookup yields CDR1 SGDLS and CDR2 YYNGEE. The CDR3 loop is CASSLRGRPNTEAFF. CDR3 DNA: TGTGCCAGCAGCTTAAGAGGACGGCCGAACACTGAAGCTTTCTTT.

The chain couples TRBV5-1 to TRBJ1-4; no reliable D call. The CDR3 covers 12 residues. Germline CDR1 reads SGHRS; CDR2 reads YFSETQ. The V end was cut by 0 bases, the J end by 8 bases, with 5 bases between. The chain's CDR3 is CASSLDGEKLFF. The CDR3 DNA sequence: TGCGCCAGCAGCTTGGACGGCGAAAAACTGTTTTTT.

This clone appeared a few times. V usage is TRBV27 and J usage is TRBJ1-1; 7 positions match TRBD1. The CDR3 has 18 residues. Losses at the gene ends were 6 bases for V and 5 bases for J; bases not matched to a gene: 21. Per the germline V gene, CDR1 is MNHEY and CDR2 is SMNVEV (reference sequence). The CDR3 reads CASSPTGQRGGSGTEAFF. The CDR3 DNA sequence: TGTGCCAGCAGCCCTACGGGACAGCGAGGTGGCTCTGGGACTGAAGCTTTCTTT.

The chain carries TRBV6-5 and TRBJ1-1; D is uncertain. The CDR3 contains 13 residues. Between the trimmed V and J ends, which lost 8 bases and 5 bases, there was a span of 15 bases. Germline-derived CDR1 and CDR2 are MNHEY and SVGAGI. CDR3: CASGINGGTEAFF. The CDR3 region has the DNA TGTGCCAGCGGCATAAATGGTGGGACTGAAGCTTTCTTT.

This chain joins TRBV6-5 and TRBJ1-2; the D gene is possibly TRBD1 (6 bases). This CDR3 is 13 amino acids long. Germline-derived CDR1 and CDR2 are MNHEY and SVGAGI. The germline V and J ends were trimmed by 10 bases and 0 bases, with 12 bases remaining between them. CDR3 sequence: CATYTGSNYGYTF. CDR3 coding DNA: TGTGCCACGTACACAGGGTCTAACTATGGCTACACCTTC.

CDR3 in amino acids: CASSPLVGANEQFF. CDR3 in DNA: TGTGCCAGCAGCCCCCTTGTTGGGGCAAATGAGCAGTTCTTC. The J gene is TRBJ2-1, the V gene TRBV9; a possible D gene is TRBD1 (5 bases). Germline values: CDR1 SGDLS, CDR2 YYNGEE. Trimming took off 4 bases at V and 7 bases at J, with 15 bases between the two ends. This CDR3 is built from 14 residues.

The V call is TRBV6-1, the J call TRBJ2-3, with D hard to call. The CDR3 contains 13 residues. Germline CDR1 MNHNS, CDR2 SASEGT. The germline V and J ends were trimmed by 2 bases and 6 bases, with 9 bases remaining between them. The CDR3 here is CASSELAADTQYF. The CDR3 DNA reads as TGTGCCAGCAGTGAACTCGCGGCGGATACGCAGTATTTT.

This chain links TRBV29-1 with TRBJ2-5; 9 bases are shared with TRBD2. Per germline, CDR1 SQVTM and CDR2 ANQGSEA. CDR3 size: 14 residues. J gave up 1 base and V 4 bases, and 4 bases lay outside the gene matches. Here the CDR3 DNA reads TGCAGCGTTGGGGGGGGACTAGCCCAAGAGACCCAGTACTTC. This translates into CSVGGGLAQETQYF.

This clone has just one count. This chain uses TRBV6-2 or TRBV6-3 with TRBJ1-2; tentatively, D is TRBD1 (6 bases). V was cut by 2 bases and J by 1 base, with 11 bases left in between. The CDR3 length is 15 residues. Germline V CDR1 and CDR2: MNHEY, SVGEGT. CDR3 loop: CASSYRTVNNYGYTF. DNA for the CDR3: TGTGCCAGCAGTTACAGGACAGTTAATAACTATGGCTACACCTTC.

The gene calls are TRBV5-1 and TRBJ2-7; a possible D gene is TRBD2 (6 bases). V was pared by 5 bases and J by 0 bases, with 12 bases between. The CDR3 runs to 14 residues. Germline V lookup: CDR1 SGHRS, CDR2 YFSETQ. This chain's CDR3 is CASSRAGSSYEQYF. CDR3 in DNA: TGCGCCAGCAGTCGGGCGGGGAGCTCCTACGAGCAGTACTTC.

The genes are TRBV3-1 (or the pseudogene TRBV3-2) and TRBJ1-3; the match to TRBD1 covers 8 bases. The germline V gene has CDR1 LGHDT and CDR2 YNNKEL (reference sequence). The CDR3 is made up of 17 amino acids. The ends lost 1 base at V and 1 base at J; junction bases unmatched: 6. CDR3 amino acids: CASSQGGQGVSGNTIYF. Written as DNA, the CDR3 is TGTGCCAGCAGCCAAGGAGGACAGGGAGTATCTGGAAACACCATATATTTT.

This clone has just a few counts. V is TRBV4-1 and J is TRBJ1-6; D might be TRBD1 (5 bases). Germline CDR1 reads MGHRA; CDR2 reads YSYEKL. This CDR3 contains 14 residues. Trimming removed 4 bases at V and 7 bases at J, with 11 bases between. The CDR3 DNA follows: TGCGCCAGCAGCCTAACGGGGCAAAATTCACCCCTCCACTTT. Its protein product is CASSLTGQNSPLHF.

V usage is TRBV10-3 and J usage is TRBJ1-6, with D possibly being TRBD1 (5 bases). V lost 6 bases and J 7 bases, leaving 7 bases between the germline ends. CDR1 and CDR2 (germline): ENHRY, SYGVKD. CDR3 length equals 12 residues. In DNA, the CDR3 is TGTGCCATCAGAGCAGGGAATTCACCCCTCCACTTT. Translating it yields CAIRAGNSPLHF.

The V gene is TRBV18, the J gene TRBJ1-6; D gene unclear. From germline, CDR1 is KGHSH and CDR2 LQKENI. Trimming removed 3 bases from V and 7 bases from J, with 10 bases in between. CDR3 length: 14 residues. CDR3 nucleotides: TGTGCCAGCTCACCTGACCCTCGGAATTCACCCCTCCACTTT. It codes for CASSPDPRNSPLHF.

The sample holds a few counts of this clone. V is TRBV3-1 (or the pseudogene TRBV3-2) and J is TRBJ1-6; no clear D gene. The CDR3 is 16 amino acids. The V and J ends lost 0 bases and 1 base respectively, with 7 bases between them. The germline gives CDR1 LGHDT, CDR2 YNNKEL (reference sequence). The CDR3 spells CASSQDVTSYNSPLHF. The CDR3 DNA reads TGTGCCAGCAGCCAAGATGTCACGTCCTATAATTCACCCCTCCACTTT.

This clone came up once. The chain has TRBV2 and TRBJ1-1; 9 bases match TRBD1. Germline CDR1 and CDR2: SNHLY and FYNNEI. The junction had 5 bases not matched to a gene; V was cut back by 9 bases and J by 3 bases. This CDR3 comprises 13 residues. The CDR3 loop reads CASGGQGYTEAFF. CDR3 bases: TGTGCCAGTGGGGGACAGGGTTACACTGAAGCTTTCTTT.

The DNA for the CDR3 is TGTGCCAGCAGGGGGACAGGGGGCTACGAGCAGTACTTC. The encoded protein is CASRGTGGYEQYF. The V call is TRBV6-5, the J call TRBJ2-7; 11 bases agree with TRBD1. Losses at the gene ends were 6 bases for V and 3 bases for J; bases not matched to a gene: 1. This CDR3 region has 13 residues. Germline lookup yields CDR1 MNHEY and CDR2 SVGAGI.

This chain uses TRBV6-5 with TRBJ2-4; 9 bases fit TRBD2. The CDR3 runs to 14 residues. Germline V gene lookup returns CDR1 MNHEY and CDR2 SVGAGI. Trimming cost V 6 bases and J 8 bases; bases outside gene matches: 8. The CDR3 nucleotides read TGTGCCAGCAGCGCTGGACTAGCGTCTGACATTCAGTACTTC. It is translated as CASSAGLASDIQYF.

The V gene is TRBV6-5, the J gene TRBJ1-1, with TRBD1 matching over 7 bases. The length of the CDR3 is 14 residues. Germline V gives CDR1 MNHEY, CDR2 SVGAGI. Trimming removed 7 bases from V and 1 base from J; junction bases left unmatched: 6. In nucleotides, the CDR3 is TGTGCCAGCAACCCAGGGGGGAAGAACACTGAAGCTTTCTTT. Translating gives CASNPGGKNTEAFF.

The chain links TRBV12-3 or TRBV12-4 to TRBJ2-1, with D possibly being TRBD1 (6 bases). This CDR3 is built from 11 residues. V lost 8 bases and J 9 bases, leaving 11 bases between the germline ends. This CDR3 is CASLRRGEQFF. The CDR3 DNA is TGTGCCAGCCTTCGCAGGGGTGAGCAGTTCTTC.

The V and J genes are TRBV15 and TRBJ2-5; 12 nucleotides agree with TRBD1. Per the germline V gene, CDR1 is LNHNV and CDR2 is YYDKDF (reference sequence). Trimming at V came to 6 bases and at J to 1 base, leaving 6 bases not matched to a gene. The CDR3 sequence is 16 residues long. The CDR3 bases are TGTGCCACCAGTCCTGGGACAGGGGGCTCCCAAGAGACCCAGTACTTC. It encodes CATSPGTGGSQETQYF.

This rearrangement joins TRBV19 to TRBJ1-1; a possible D gene is TRBD1 (6 bases). The V gene's germline CDR1 is LNHDA and CDR2 SQIVND (reference sequence). The CDR3 length is 15 residues. Between the trimmed V and J ends, which lost 5 bases and 3 bases, there was a span of 16 bases. The CDR3 bases are TGTGCCAGTAGTCCAAGACAGGTTTTGTACACTGAAGCTTTCTTT. Protein sequence: CASSPRQVLYTEAFF.

The chain recombines TRBV2 with TRBJ2-7, with TRBD1 as a possible D gene (5 bases). Deletions cut 4 bases from V and 1 base from J, with 5 bases between. The CDR3 extends over 12 amino acids. Germline V CDR1 and CDR2: SNHLY, FYNNEI. CDR3 sequence: CASSGQSYEQYF. Written as DNA, the CDR3 is TGTGCCAGCAGTGGACAGTCCTACGAGCAGTACTTC.

This chain's CDR3 is CASSQDRTPDEQYF. CDR3 bases: TGTGCCAGCTCCCAGGACAGAACCCCTGACGAGCAGTACTTC. This chain links TRBV18 with TRBJ2-7; possible D gene TRBD1, 6 bases. In germline, CDR1 is KGHSH, CDR2 LQKENI. With 6 bases removed from V and 5 bases from J, the gap between germline ends came to 17 bases. The CDR3 loop spans 14 amino acids.